The subject of this entry is one T cell receptor beta chain. Its antigen is as yet unknown. The sample comes from a study of blood T cells in healthy people across ages. There are 18 residues in the CDR3. Primed by a sample-barcoded 5' primer and a J-beta primer mix, a second PCR proceeded for about 6 to 12 cycles. Every sample gave at least 3 million paired-end reads containing CDR3. MiXCR was run by TCRdb on the 5' RACE reads, yielding one entry per CDR3 protein. Here the sample spans fewer than 900,000 distinct CDR3 sequences, about 52% being singletons. Study-level points and caveats: The long-lived group displayed more naive CD4+ cells, plus higher diversity, than the aged donors did.

The sequence was collected from a woman in her fifties or sixties in good health. The sequenced sample consisted of blood. The V gene is TRBV21-1, the J gene TRBJ2-5; the table's D call of TRBD1 was not tested on the DNA. The J call is doubtful: the DNA matches TRBJ2-7 better. TRBV21-1 is a recognized pseudogene. CDR3 residues: CASSTRTNRVGGPYEQYF. The CDR3 coding sequence is TGTGCCAGCAGCACACGGACTAACAGGGTCGGGGGCCCCTACGAGCAGTACTTC.